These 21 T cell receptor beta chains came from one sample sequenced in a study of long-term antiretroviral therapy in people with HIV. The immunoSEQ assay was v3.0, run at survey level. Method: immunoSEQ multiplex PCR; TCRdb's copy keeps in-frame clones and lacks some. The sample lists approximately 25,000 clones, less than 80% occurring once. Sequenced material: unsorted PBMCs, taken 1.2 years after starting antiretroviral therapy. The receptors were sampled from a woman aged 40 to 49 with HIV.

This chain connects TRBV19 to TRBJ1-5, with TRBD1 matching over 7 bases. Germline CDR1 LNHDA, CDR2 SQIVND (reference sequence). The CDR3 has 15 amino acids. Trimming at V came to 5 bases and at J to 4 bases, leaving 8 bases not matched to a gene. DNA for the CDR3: TGTGCCAGTAGTTTAGGACAGGTAGGGAATCAGCCCCAGCATTTT. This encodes CASSLGQVGNQPQHF. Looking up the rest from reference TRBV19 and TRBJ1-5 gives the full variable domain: DGGITQSPKYLFRKEGQNVTLSCEQNLNHDAMYWYRQDPGQGLRLIYYSQIVNDFQKGDIAEGYSVSREKKESFPLTVTSAQKNPTAFYLCASSLGQVGNQPQHFGDGTRLSIL.

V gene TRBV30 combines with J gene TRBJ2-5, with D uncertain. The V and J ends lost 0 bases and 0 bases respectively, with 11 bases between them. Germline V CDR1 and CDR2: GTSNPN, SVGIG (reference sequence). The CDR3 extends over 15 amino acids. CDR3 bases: TGTGCCTGGAGTGTAAGGCATGAGTACCAAGAGACCCAGTACTTC. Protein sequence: CAWSVRHEYQETQYF. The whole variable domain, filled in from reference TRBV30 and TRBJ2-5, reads SQTIHQWPATLVQPVGSPLSLECTVEGTSNPNLYWYRQAAGRGLQLLFYSVGIGQISSEVPQNLSASRPQDRQFILSSKKLLLSDSGFYLCAWSVRHEYQETQYFGPGTRLLVL.

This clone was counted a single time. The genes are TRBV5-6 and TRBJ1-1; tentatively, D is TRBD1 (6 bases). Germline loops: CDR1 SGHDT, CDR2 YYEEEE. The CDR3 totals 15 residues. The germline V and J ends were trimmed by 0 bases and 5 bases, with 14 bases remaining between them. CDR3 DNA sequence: TGTGCCAGCAGCTTGGGGACGGGGGCGATTACTGAAGCTTTCTTT. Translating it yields CASSLGTGAITEAFF.

The DNA for the CDR3 is TGTGCCAGCAGCTTGACGACAGGCTACGAGCAGTACTTC. This encodes CASSLTTGYEQYF. The chain carries TRBV7-9 and TRBJ2-7; possible D gene TRBD1, 6 bases. V lost 3 bases to trimming and J lost 3 bases, with 9 bases between them. CDR3 length: 13 residues. From germline, CDR1 is SEHNR and CDR2 FQNEAQ (reference sequence).

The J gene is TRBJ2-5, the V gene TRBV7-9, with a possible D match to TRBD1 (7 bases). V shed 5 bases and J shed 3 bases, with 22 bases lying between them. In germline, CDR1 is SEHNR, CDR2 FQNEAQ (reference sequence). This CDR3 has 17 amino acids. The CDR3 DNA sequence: TGTGCCAGCAGCCCCCCTGAGGGGGCGGGGAGGAAAGAGACCCAGTACTTC. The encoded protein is CASSPPEGAGRKETQYF. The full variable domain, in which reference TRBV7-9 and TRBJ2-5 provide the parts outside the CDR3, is DTGVSQNPRHKITKRGQNVTFRCDPISEHNRLYWYRQTLGQGPEFLTYFQNEAQLEKSRLLSDRFSAERPKGSFSTLEIQRTEQGDSAMYLCASSPPEGAGRKETQYFGPGTRLLVL.

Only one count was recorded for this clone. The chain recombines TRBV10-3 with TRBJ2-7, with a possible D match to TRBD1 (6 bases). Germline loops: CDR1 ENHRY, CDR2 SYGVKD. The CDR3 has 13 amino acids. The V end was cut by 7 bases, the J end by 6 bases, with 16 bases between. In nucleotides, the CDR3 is TGTGCCATCACAGGGGTGGCCGGAGGCGAGCAGTACTTC. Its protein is CAITGVAGGEQYF.

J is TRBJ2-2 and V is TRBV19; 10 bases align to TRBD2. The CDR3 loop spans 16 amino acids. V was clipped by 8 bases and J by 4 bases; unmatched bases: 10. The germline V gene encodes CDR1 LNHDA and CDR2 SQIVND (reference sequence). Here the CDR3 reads CASGDRTSGGTGELFF. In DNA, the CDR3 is TGTGCCAGTGGCGATCGGACTAGCGGAGGCACCGGGGAGCTGTTTTTT.

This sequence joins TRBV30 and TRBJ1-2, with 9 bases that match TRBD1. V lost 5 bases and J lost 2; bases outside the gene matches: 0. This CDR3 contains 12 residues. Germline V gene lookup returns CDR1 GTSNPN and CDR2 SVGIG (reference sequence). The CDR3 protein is CAWGQGNYGYTF. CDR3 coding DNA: TGTGCCTGGGGACAGGGGAACTATGGCTACACCTTC.

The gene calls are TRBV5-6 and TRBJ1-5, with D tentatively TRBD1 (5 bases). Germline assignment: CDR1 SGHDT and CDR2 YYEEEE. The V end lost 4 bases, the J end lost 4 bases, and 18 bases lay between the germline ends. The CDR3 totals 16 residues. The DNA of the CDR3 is TGTGCCAGCAGCGGAGGGGAAGAAGAAATGAATCAGCCCCAGCATTTT. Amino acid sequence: CASSGGEEEMNQPQHF.

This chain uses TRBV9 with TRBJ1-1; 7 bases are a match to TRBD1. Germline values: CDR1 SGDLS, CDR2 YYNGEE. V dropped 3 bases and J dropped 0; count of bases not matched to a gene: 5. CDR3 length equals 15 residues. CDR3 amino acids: CASSGQQGMNTEAFF. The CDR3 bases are TGTGCCAGCAGCGGCCAACAGGGGATGAACACTGAAGCTTTCTTT.

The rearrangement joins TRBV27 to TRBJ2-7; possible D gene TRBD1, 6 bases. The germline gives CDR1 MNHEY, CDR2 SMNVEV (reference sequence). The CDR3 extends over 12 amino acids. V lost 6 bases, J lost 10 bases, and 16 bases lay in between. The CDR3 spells CASSPTGSEQYF. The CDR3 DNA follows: TGTGCCAGCAGCCCAACAGGGTCTGAACAGTACTTC.

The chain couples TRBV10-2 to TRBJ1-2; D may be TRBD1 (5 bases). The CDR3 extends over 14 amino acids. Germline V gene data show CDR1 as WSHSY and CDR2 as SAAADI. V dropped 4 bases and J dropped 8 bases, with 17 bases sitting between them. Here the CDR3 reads CASSVDRGSSGYTF. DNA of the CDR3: TGCGCCAGCAGTGTTGATAGGGGCTCATCGGGCTACACCTTC.

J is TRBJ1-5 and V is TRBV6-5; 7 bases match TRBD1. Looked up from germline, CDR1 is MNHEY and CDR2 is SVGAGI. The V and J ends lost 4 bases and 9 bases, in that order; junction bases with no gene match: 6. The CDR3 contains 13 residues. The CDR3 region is CASSSFGQAPQHF. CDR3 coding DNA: TGTGCCAGCAGTTCCTTCGGACAGGCGCCCCAGCATTTT.

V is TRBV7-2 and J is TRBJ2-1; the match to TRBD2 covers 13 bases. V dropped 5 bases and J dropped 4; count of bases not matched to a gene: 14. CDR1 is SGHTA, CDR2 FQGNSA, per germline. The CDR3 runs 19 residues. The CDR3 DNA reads TGTGCCAGCAGCACCCGGACTAGCGGGAGCCCTACCACTTACAATGAGCAGTTCTTC. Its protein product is CASSTRTSGSPTTYNEQFF.

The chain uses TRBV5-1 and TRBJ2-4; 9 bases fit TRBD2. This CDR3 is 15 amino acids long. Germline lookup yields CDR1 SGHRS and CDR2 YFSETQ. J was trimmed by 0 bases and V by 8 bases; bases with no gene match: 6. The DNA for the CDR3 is TGCGCCAGAGCCCCTAGCGGGATAGCCAAAAACATTCAGTACTTC. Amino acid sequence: CARAPSGIAKNIQYF.

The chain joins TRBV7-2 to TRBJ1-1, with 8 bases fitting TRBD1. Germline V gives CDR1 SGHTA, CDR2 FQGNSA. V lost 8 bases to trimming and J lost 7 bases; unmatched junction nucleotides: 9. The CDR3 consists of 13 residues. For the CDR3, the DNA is TGTGCCAGCTCCAACAGGGGGGAGGGTGAAGCTTTCTTT. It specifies CASSNRGEGEAFF.

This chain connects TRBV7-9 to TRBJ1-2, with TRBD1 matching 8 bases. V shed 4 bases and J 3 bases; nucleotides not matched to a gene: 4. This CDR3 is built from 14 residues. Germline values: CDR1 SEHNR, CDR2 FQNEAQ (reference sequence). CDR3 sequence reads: CASSYQGQDYGYTF. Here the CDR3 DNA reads TGTGCCAGCAGCTACCAGGGACAGGACTATGGCTACACCTTC.

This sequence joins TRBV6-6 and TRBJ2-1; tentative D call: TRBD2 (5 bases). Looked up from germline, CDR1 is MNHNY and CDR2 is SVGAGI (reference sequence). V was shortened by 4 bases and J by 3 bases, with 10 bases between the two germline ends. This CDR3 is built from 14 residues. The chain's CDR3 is CASSSPSSYNEQFF. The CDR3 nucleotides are TGTGCCAGCAGTTCGCCTAGCAGCTACAATGAGCAGTTCTTC.

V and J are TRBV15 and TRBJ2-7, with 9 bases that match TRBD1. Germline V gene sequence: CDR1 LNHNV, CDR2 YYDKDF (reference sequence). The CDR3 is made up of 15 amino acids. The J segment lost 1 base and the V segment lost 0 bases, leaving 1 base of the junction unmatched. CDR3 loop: CATSRETGGSYEQYF. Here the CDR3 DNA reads TGTGCCACCAGCAGAGAGACAGGGGGATCCTACGAGCAGTACTTC.

CDR3: CASSRTSTNEKLFF. The CDR3 DNA follows: TGTGCCAGCAGTCGGACATCAACTAATGAAAAACTGTTTTTT. V usage is TRBV28 and J usage is TRBJ1-4; perhaps TRBD1 as D (5 bases). Germline-derived CDR1 and CDR2 are MDHEN and SYDVKM. The CDR3 sequence is 14 residues long. V gave up 5 bases and J gave up 0 bases, with 7 bases separating them.

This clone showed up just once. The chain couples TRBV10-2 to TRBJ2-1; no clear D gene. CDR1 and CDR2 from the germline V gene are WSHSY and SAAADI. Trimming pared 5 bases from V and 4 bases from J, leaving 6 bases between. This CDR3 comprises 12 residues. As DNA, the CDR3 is TGCGCCAGCAGTTTTCGGTACAATGAGCAGTTCTTC. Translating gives CASSFRYNEQFF.